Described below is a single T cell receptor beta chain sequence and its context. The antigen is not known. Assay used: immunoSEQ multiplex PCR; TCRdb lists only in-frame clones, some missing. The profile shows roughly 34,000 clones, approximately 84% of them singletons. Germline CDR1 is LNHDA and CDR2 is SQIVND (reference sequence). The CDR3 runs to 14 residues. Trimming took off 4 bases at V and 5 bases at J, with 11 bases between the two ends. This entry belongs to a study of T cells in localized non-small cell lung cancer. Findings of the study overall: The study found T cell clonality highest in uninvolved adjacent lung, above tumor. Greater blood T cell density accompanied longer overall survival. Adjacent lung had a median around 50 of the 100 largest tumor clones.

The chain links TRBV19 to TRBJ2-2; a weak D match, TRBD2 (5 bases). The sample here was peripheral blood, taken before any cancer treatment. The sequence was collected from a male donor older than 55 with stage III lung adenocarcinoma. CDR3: CASSNIPGTGELFF. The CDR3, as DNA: TGTGCCAGTAGTAATATTCCGGGGACCGGGGAGCTGTTTTTT.